Presented here are 30 T cell receptor beta chains from one specimen sequenced in a study of T cell changes during pregnancy in multiple sclerosis. The data were produced by immunoSEQ multiplex PCR, yet TCRdb's version contains in-frame clones alone and is incomplete. The sample has approximately 60,000 clones, approximately 87% seen once. Sequencing was carried out using peripheral blood from another person, used as feeder cells. Receptors were obtained from a human donor whose cells served as feeder cells for cultures in a pregnancy study.

This sequence joins TRBV7-3 and TRBJ2-3; TRBD2 agrees at 14 bases. The CDR3 sequence is 18 residues long. Trimming at V came to 5 bases and at J to 2 bases, leaving 9 bases not matched to a gene. CDR1 and CDR2 from the germline V gene are SGHTA and FQGTGA. The CDR3 coding sequence is TGTGCCAGCAGCGCAAGAGCGACTAGCGGGGGGGTCACAGATACGCAGTATTTT. This sequence encodes CASSARATSGGVTDTQYF.

The chain links TRBV5-4 to TRBJ2-3; D perhaps matches TRBD1 (5 bases). Trimming took 0 bases from V and 0 from J, leaving 8 bases between them. The CDR3 is 15 amino acids. The germline V gene encodes CDR1 SGHNT and CDR2 YYREEE (reference sequence). The CDR3 coding sequence is TGTGCCAGCAGCTTGGCACAGGAAAGCACAGATACGCAGTATTTT. It yields the protein CASSLAQESTDTQYF.

This chain uses TRBV5-1 with TRBJ1-2; D is ambiguous. Trimming took off 0 bases at V and 7 bases at J, with 10 bases between the two ends. CDR1 is SGHRS and CDR2 is YFSETQ in the germline V gene. The CDR3 runs 13 residues. In nucleotides, the CDR3 is TGCGCCAGCAGCTTGGAGCAAAAAACTGGCTACACCTTC. It translates to CASSLEQKTGYTF.

This clone turned up a few times. V is TRBV5-1 and J is TRBJ2-1, with a weak D call TRBD2 (6 bases). Trimming removed 5 bases from V and 7 bases from J, with 19 bases in between. CDR1 and CDR2 (germline): SGHRS, YFSETQ. The CDR3 runs to 15 residues. CDR3: CASSNGGFDVNEQFF. CDR3 in DNA: TGCGCCAGCAGTAACGGAGGGTTTGACGTAAATGAGCAGTTCTTC.

Details on this clone: This may stem from a read error, because a much larger clone lies one nucleotide away. The sample holds other DNA sequences that translate to the same CDR3. This rearrangement joins TRBV5-5 to TRBJ1-2, with D perhaps matching TRBD1 (5 bases). The length of the CDR3 is 13 residues. CDR1 and CDR2 (germline): SGHKS, YYEKEE (reference sequence). CDR3 sequence (DNA): TGTGCCAGCAGCTTGGCAGGGTACTATGGCTACACTTTC. It specifies CASSLAGYYGYTF.

This clone appeared a few times. V is TRBV25-1 and J is TRBJ1-1; D is unresolved. V was trimmed by 7 bases and J by 0 bases, leaving 3 bases between them. Germline V gene data show CDR1 as MGHDK and CDR2 as SYGVNS. The CDR3 sequence is 11 residues long. CDR3 in amino acids: CASTLNTEAFF. DNA for the CDR3: TGTGCCAGCACCCTGAACACTGAAGCTTTCTTT.

The genes are TRBV6-6 and TRBJ1-6; no firm D call. The germline V gene has CDR1 MNHNY and CDR2 SVGAGI (reference sequence). Trimming shortened V by 7 bases and J by 10 bases, and 20 bases separated the two germline ends. The CDR3 runs 15 residues. The CDR3 DNA reads TGTGCCAGCATCCCAACGAACGGAGGTGGGTCACCCCTCCACTTT. It translates to CASIPTNGGGSPLHF.

This chain uses TRBV5-1 with TRBJ1-4, with a tentative D call TRBD1 (5 bases). V was shortened by 0 bases and J by 6 bases, with 12 bases between the two germline ends. This CDR3 is built from 15 residues. The germline gives CDR1 SGHRS, CDR2 YFSETQ. The CDR3 region is CASSLGDGWYEKLFF. The DNA for the CDR3 is TGCGCCAGCAGCTTGGGGGACGGGTGGTATGAAAAACTGTTTTTT. Full variable domain (rest looked up from reference TRBV5-1 and TRBJ1-4): KAGVTQTPRYLIKTRGQQVTLSCSPISGHRSVSWYQQTPGQGLQFLFEYFSETQRNKGNFPGRFSGRQFSNSRSEMNVSTLELGDSALYLCASSLGDGWYEKLFFGSGTQLSVL.

V and J are TRBV6-5 and TRBJ2-7; tentatively, D is TRBD1 (5 bases). Per germline, CDR1 MNHEY and CDR2 SVGAGI. The V end was cut by 5 bases, the J end by 5 bases, with 10 bases between. The CDR3 has 12 amino acids. The CDR3 is CASSGDSNEQYF. CDR3 in DNA: TGTGCCAGCAGTGGTGACAGCAACGAGCAGTACTTC.

The V gene is TRBV14, the J gene TRBJ2-7; D gene uncertain. From germline, CDR1 is SGHDN and CDR2 FVKESK. This CDR3 region has 16 residues. The V and J ends lost 2 bases and 3 bases respectively, with 17 bases between them. The CDR3 nucleotides are TGTGCCAGCAGCCAAAGCTTCCGAACTTGGGACTACGAGCAGTACTTC. Protein: CASSQSFRTWDYEQYF.

The chain uses TRBV5-1 and TRBJ2-5; no definite D call. Trimming took off 4 bases at V and 3 bases at J, with 13 bases between the two ends. The CDR3 runs to 14 residues. Germline V gene lookup returns CDR1 SGHRS and CDR2 YFSETQ. The CDR3 here is CASSRGTVEETQYF. CDR3 coding DNA: TGCGCCAGCAGCCGAGGCACGGTGGAAGAGACCCAGTACTTC.

The chain has TRBV7-8 and TRBJ2-7, with 7 bases that match TRBD2. Germline CDR1 reads SGHVS; CDR2 reads FQNEAQ. Trimming at V came to 5 bases and at J to 4 bases, leaving 5 bases not matched to a gene. The CDR3 contains 13 residues. The CDR3 coding sequence is TGTGCCAGCAGCCCGGACGGGGGGTACGAGCAGTACTTC. Residues: CASSPDGGYEQYF.

This clone was seen once. This rearrangement joins TRBV28 to TRBJ1-5, with D tentatively TRBD1 (5 bases). The CDR3 is 14 residues long. CDR1 is MDHEN, CDR2 SYDVKM, per germline. V gave up 6 bases and J gave up 4 bases, with 13 bases separating them. The CDR3 reads CASSTGFSNQPQHF. CDR3 DNA: TGTGCCAGCAGCACAGGATTCTCAAATCAGCCCCAGCATTTT.

The genes are TRBV9 and TRBJ2-1; 12 bases line up with TRBD1. Germline V gives CDR1 SGDLS, CDR2 YYNGEE. The J segment lost 6 bases and the V segment lost 4 bases, leaving 8 bases of the junction unmatched. CDR3 length: 16 residues. The CDR3 region has the DNA TGTGCCAGCAGCATCACCGGGACAGGGGGCTCCAATGAGCAGTTCTTC. Amino acid sequence: CASSITGTGGSNEQFF.

To note about this clone: This sample also contains other DNA sequences that code for the same CDR3. The J gene is TRBJ2-5, the V gene TRBV7-2; 7 bases agree with TRBD1. The CDR3 runs 13 residues. Germline V gives CDR1 SGHTA, CDR2 FQGNSA. The junction had 4 bases not matched to a gene; V was cut back by 4 bases and J by 5 bases. The CDR3 sequence is CASSSDRRETQYF. Here the CDR3 DNA reads TGTGCCAGCAGCTCGGACAGGAGGGAGACCCAGTACTTC.

This chain joins TRBV5-1 and TRBJ2-1; no clear D gene. There are 13 residues in the CDR3. CDR1 is SGHRS and CDR2 is YFSETQ in the germline V gene. The V end lost 4 bases, the J end lost 8 bases, and 13 bases lay between the germline ends. The CDR3 spells CASSLMFDDEQFF. CDR3 in DNA: TGCGCCAGCAGCCTTATGTTCGATGATGAGCAGTTCTTC.

The chain employs TRBV28 and TRBJ2-7, with D possibly TRBD2 on 7 matching bases. Germline assignment: CDR1 MDHEN and CDR2 SYDVKM. The CDR3 covers 12 residues. V was shortened by 4 bases and J by 6 bases, with 10 bases between the two germline ends. The CDR3 coding sequence is TGTGCCAGCAGTTGGGGGGGGCGCGAGCAGTACTTC. It codes for CASSWGGREQYF.

The CDR3, as DNA: TGTGCCAGCAGTGAAAGGGGGAACTATGGCTACACCTTC. Protein: CASSERGNYGYTF. V gene TRBV6-1 combines with J gene TRBJ1-2; TRBD1 is a possible D gene (6 bases). CDR1 is MNHNS and CDR2 is SASEGT in the germline V gene. V lost 2 bases, J lost 2 bases, and 6 bases lay in between. The CDR3 length is 13 residues.

The CDR3 coding sequence is TGTGCCAGCAGGAGCGACAGGACTTATGGCTACACCTTC. Translation gives CASRSDRTYGYTF. The chain recombines TRBV6-5 with TRBJ1-2, with D possibly TRBD1 on 6 matching bases. CDR3 length equals 13 residues. V was clipped by 6 bases and J by 5 bases, with 13 bases between them. CDR1 is MNHEY and CDR2 is SVGAGI in the germline V gene.

The chain joins TRBV7-3 to TRBJ2-2, with D maybe TRBD1 (6 bases). CDR3 length equals 16 residues. CDR1 is SGHTA, CDR2 FQGTGA, per germline. The V end was cut by 0 bases, the J end by 2 bases, with 10 bases between. CDR3 loop: CASSLTQGTNTGELFF. CDR3 bases: TGTGCCAGCAGCTTAACGCAGGGGACAAACACCGGGGAGCTGTTTTTT.

This clone appeared a few times. The genes are TRBV2 and TRBJ1-4; 9 nucleotides line up with TRBD1. In germline, CDR1 is SNHLY, CDR2 FYNNEI. Trimming cost V 6 bases and J 8 bases; bases outside gene matches: 7. The CDR3 length is 14 residues. Here the CDR3 reads CASSAGTGNEKLFF. CDR3 sequence (DNA): TGTGCCAGCAGCGCCGGGACAGGGAACGAAAAACTGTTTTTT. Supplemented by reference TRBV2 and TRBJ1-4, the full variable domain reads EPEVTQTPSHQVTQMGQEVILRCVPISNHLYFYWYRQILGQKVEFLVSFYNNEISEKSEIFDDQFSVERPDGSNFTLKIRSTKLEDSAMYFCASSAGTGNEKLFFGSGTQLSVL.

The genes are TRBV10-1 and TRBJ2-1, with 11 bases aligning to TRBD2. CDR1 and CDR2 from the germline V gene are WNHNN and SYGVQD (reference sequence). Trimming cost V 1 base and J 6 bases; bases outside gene matches: 2. This CDR3 spans 15 amino acids. CDR3 amino acids: CASSELAGGPNEQFF. The CDR3 DNA follows: TGCGCCAGCAGTGAGTTAGCGGGAGGGCCCAATGAGCAGTTCTTC.

The J gene is TRBJ2-1, the V gene TRBV28; no clear D gene. The V end lost 5 bases, the J end lost 5 bases, and 16 bases lay between the germline ends. The germline V gene encodes CDR1 MDHEN and CDR2 SYDVKM. The CDR3 is 15 residues long. CDR3 bases: TGTGCCAGCAGTCGTCTCGGCGGATACCACAATGAGCAGTTCTTC. Protein sequence: CASSRLGGYHNEQFF.

The chain couples TRBV7-3 to TRBJ2-7; 10 positions match TRBD2. CDR3 size: 15 residues. J was trimmed by 4 bases and V by 5 bases; bases with no gene match: 8. Germline CDR1 is SGHTA and CDR2 is FQGTGA. CDR3 region: CASSVASGRQYEQYF. The CDR3 DNA reads TGTGCCAGCAGCGTGGCTAGCGGGAGACAGTACGAGCAGTACTTC.

This clone is a singleton in its sample. The V gene is TRBV2, the J gene TRBJ1-6, with a tentative D call TRBD1 (5 bases). V gave up 9 bases and J gave up 11 bases, with 14 bases separating them. The CDR3 runs to 12 residues. Germline lookup yields CDR1 SNHLY and CDR2 FYNNEI. The CDR3 DNA is TGTGCCAGAGATGGCTCGGGGGCACCCCTCCACTTT. Protein: CARDGSGAPLHF.

This clone has just one count. J is TRBJ1-3 and V is TRBV7-6; weak D call: TRBD1 (5 bases). Between the trimmed V and J ends, which lost 2 bases and 2 bases, there was a span of 10 bases. The CDR3 consists of 15 residues. Germline CDR1 is SGHVS and CDR2 is FNYEAQ. The CDR3 protein is CASSLTGGTGNTIYF. CDR3 DNA sequence: TGTGCCAGCAGCTTAACTGGGGGGACTGGAAACACCATATATTTT.

This clone was seen a handful of times. The chain couples TRBV12-5 to TRBJ2-2; D gene unclear. Per germline, CDR1 LGHNT and CDR2 FRNRAP. V gave up 0 bases and J gave up 2 bases, with 4 bases separating them. The CDR3 totals 14 residues. The CDR3: CASGLVPNTGELFF. CDR3 in DNA: TGTGCTAGTGGTTTGGTACCAAACACCGGGGAGCTGTTTTTT.

The chain employs TRBV5-1 and TRBJ1-3; TRBD1 matches at 12 bases. Germline V lookup: CDR1 SGHRS, CDR2 YFSETQ. After removal of 2 bases from V and 8 bases from J, the junction contained 5 bases not matched to a gene. The CDR3 is made up of 15 amino acids. CDR3 DNA sequence: TGCGCCAGCAGCTTTCGGGGACAGGGGGCGGACACCATATATTTT. It yields the protein CASSFRGQGADTIYF.

The genes are TRBV2 and TRBJ2-7; no firm D call. The CDR3 is 14 residues long. Germline lookup yields CDR1 SNHLY and CDR2 FYNNEI. The V end lost 5 bases, the J end lost 0 bases, and 11 bases lay between the germline ends. CDR3 in DNA: TGTGCCAGCAGTTTCAATAGGTTCTCCTACGAGCAGTACTTC. It translates to CASSFNRFSYEQYF.

This clone has just a few counts. The chain carries TRBV18 and TRBJ2-5; 8 positions agree with TRBD1. Trimming removed 3 bases from V and 4 bases from J; junction bases left unmatched: 4. Germline CDR1 and CDR2: KGHSH and LQKENI. The CDR3 covers 14 residues. The CDR3 region has the DNA TGTGCCAGCTCACCCCTAGGACAGGGAGAGACCCAGTACTTC. Translating gives CASSPLGQGETQYF.